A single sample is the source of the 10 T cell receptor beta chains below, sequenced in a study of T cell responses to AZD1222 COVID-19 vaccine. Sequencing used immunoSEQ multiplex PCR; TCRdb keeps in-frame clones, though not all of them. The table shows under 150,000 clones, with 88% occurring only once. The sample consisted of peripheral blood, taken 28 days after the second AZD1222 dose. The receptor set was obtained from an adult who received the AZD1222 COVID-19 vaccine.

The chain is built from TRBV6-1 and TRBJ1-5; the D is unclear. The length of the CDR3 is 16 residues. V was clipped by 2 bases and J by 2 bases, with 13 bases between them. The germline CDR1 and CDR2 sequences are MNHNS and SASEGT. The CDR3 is CASSERLGSGNQPQHF. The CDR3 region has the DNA TGTGCCAGCAGTGAACGTTTGGGTAGTGGCAATCAGCCCCAGCATTTT.

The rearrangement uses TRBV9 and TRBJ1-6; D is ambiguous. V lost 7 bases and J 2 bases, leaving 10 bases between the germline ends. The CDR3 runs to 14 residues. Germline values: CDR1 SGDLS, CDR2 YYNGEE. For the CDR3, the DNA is TGTGCCAGCTCCCTCACCCCCTATAATTCACCCCTCCACTTT. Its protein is CASSLTPYNSPLHF.

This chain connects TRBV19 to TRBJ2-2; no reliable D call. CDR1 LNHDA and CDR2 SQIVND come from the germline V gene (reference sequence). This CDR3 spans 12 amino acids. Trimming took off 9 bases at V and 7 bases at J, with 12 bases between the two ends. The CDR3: CASQPAVGELFF. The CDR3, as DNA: TGTGCCAGCCAACCCGCGGTCGGGGAGCTGTTTTTT.

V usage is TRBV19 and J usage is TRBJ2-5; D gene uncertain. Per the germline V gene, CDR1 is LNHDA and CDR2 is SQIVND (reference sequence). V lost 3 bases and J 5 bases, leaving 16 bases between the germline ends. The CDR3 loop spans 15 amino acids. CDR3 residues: CASSIRPALGETQYF. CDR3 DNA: TGTGCCAGTAGTATTAGGCCAGCTCTGGGGGAGACCCAGTACTTC. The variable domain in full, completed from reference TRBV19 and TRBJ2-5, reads DGGITQSPKYLFRKEGQNVTLSCEQNLNHDAMYWYRQDPGQGLRLIYYSQIVNDFQKGDIAEGYSVSREKKESFPLTVTSAQKNPTAFYLCASSIRPALGETQYFGPGTRLLVL.

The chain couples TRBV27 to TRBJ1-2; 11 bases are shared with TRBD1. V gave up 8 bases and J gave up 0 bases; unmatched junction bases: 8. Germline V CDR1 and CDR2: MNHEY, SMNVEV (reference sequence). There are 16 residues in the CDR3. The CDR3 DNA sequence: TGTGCCAGCGGTAGGACAGGGGGCCCCTCTAACTATGGCTACACCTTC. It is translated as CASGRTGGPSNYGYTF.

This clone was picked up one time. CDR3: CASSEGHTGELFF. Written as DNA, the CDR3 is TGTGCCAGCAGTGAGGGACACACCGGGGAGCTGTTTTTT. V gene TRBV6-4 combines with J gene TRBJ2-2; D is tentatively TRBD1 or TRBD2 (5 bases each). In germline, CDR1 is MRHNA, CDR2 SNTAGT. V lost 3 bases and J 3 bases, leaving 5 bases between the germline ends. The CDR3 sequence is 13 residues long.

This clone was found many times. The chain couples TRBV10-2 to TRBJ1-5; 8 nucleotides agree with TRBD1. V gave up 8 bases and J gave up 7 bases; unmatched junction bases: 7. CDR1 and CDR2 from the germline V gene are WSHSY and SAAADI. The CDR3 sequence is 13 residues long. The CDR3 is CASAGGWGQPQHF. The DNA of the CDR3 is TGCGCCAGCGCAGGGGGCTGGGGACAGCCCCAGCATTTT.

In DNA, the CDR3 is TGTGCCAGCTCCACACAGGGGGGGAGAACGAACACCGGGGAGCTGTTTTTT. Amino acid sequence: CASSTQGGRTNTGELFF. V gene TRBV18 combines with J gene TRBJ2-2, with D possibly being TRBD1 (8 bases). The CDR3 runs 17 residues. Germline CDR1 is KGHSH and CDR2 is LQKENI. Trimming left V 6 bases short and J 0 bases short, with 17 bases between.

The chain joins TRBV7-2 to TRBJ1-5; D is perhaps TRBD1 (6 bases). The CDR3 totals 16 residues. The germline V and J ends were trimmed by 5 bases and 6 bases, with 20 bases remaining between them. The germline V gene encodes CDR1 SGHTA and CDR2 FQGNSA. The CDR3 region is CASSQSGTIEGQPQHF. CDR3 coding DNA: TGTGCCAGCAGCCAAAGCGGGACAATAGAAGGTCAGCCCCAGCATTTT.

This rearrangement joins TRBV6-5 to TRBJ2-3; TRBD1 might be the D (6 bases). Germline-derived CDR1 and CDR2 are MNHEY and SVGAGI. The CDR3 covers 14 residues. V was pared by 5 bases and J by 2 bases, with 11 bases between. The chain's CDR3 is CASSIRDITDTQYF. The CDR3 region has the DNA TGTGCCAGCAGTATCCGGGACATCACAGATACGCAGTATTTT.